This passage covers 4 T cell receptor beta chains from one sample sequenced in a study of T cell responses to AZD1222 COVID-19 vaccine. Clones were sequenced by immunoSEQ multiplex PCR, and TCRdb holds only the in-frame ones, with some missing. The sample lists roughly 180,000 clones, 92% occurring once. The specimen comprised peripheral blood, sampled 28 days after the second AZD1222 dose. The receptors here all came from an adult who received the AZD1222 COVID-19 vaccine.

The chain has TRBV5-4 and TRBJ1-4, with D possibly TRBD1 on 6 matching bases. This CDR3 region has 16 residues. The germline V gene has CDR1 SGHNT and CDR2 YYREEE (reference sequence). Trimming cost V 0 bases and J 5 bases, with 14 bases left between them. CDR3 DNA sequence: TGTGCCAGCAGCTTGGCCGGGGGGGGCCCAAATGAAAAACTGTTTTTT. Amino acids: CASSLAGGGPNEKLFF.

The chain couples TRBV29-1 to TRBJ2-3; D might be TRBD1 (6 bases). The length of the CDR3 is 12 residues. Germline lookup yields CDR1 SQVTM and CDR2 ANQGSEA. V was trimmed by 5 bases and J by 6 bases, leaving 12 bases between them. The CDR3 coding sequence is TGCAGCGTTTCTCAGGGGTTGGATACGCAGTATTTT. It specifies CSVSQGLDTQYF.

V and J are TRBV9 and TRBJ2-2; D unresolved. The V gene lost 10 bases and the J gene lost 3 bases, with 10 bases spanning the gap. CDR3 length: 12 amino acids. CDR1 and CDR2 (germline): SGDLS, YYNGEE. DNA for the CDR3: TGTGCCCGACAACCGGACACCGGGGAGCTGTTTTTT. It encodes CARQPDTGELFF.

The chain joins TRBV18 to TRBJ1-4, with 7 positions matching TRBD1. The CDR3 length is 16 residues. The germline V gene encodes CDR1 KGHSH and CDR2 LQKENI. The V gene end was trimmed by 4 bases and the J gene end by 3 bases; junction bases not matched to a gene: 8. CDR3 nucleotide sequence: TGTGCCAGCTCACTCTACCAACAGGGGTCTAATGAAAAACTGTTTTTT. It yields the protein CASSLYQQGSNEKLFF.